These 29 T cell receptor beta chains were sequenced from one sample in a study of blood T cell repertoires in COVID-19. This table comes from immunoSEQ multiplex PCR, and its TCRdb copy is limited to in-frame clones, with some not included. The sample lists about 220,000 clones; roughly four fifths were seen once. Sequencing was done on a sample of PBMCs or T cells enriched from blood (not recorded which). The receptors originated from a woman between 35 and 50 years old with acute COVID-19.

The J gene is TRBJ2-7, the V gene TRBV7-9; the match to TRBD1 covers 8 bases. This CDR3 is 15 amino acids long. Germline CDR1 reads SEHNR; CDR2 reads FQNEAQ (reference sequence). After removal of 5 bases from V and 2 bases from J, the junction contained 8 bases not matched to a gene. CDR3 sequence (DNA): TGTGCCAGCAGCCACGCCGGACAGGGAACCTACGAGCAGTACTTC. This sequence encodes CASSHAGQGTYEQYF.

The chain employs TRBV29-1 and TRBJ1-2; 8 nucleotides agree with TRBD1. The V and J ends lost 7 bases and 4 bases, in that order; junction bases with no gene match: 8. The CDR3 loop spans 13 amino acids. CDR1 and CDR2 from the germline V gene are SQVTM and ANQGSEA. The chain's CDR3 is CSAGQGLGYGYTF. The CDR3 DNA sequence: TGCAGCGCTGGACAGGGATTGGGCTATGGCTACACCTTC.

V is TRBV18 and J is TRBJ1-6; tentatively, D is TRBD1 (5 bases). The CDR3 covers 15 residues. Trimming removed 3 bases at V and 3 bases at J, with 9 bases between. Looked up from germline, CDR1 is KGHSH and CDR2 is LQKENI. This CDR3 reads CASSPRRDYNSPLHF. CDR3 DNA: TGTGCCAGCTCACCTCGCAGGGACTATAATTCACCCCTCCACTTT.

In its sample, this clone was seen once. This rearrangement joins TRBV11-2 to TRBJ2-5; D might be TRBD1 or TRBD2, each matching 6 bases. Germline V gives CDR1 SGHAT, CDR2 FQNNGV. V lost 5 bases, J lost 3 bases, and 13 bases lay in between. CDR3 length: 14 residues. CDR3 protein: CASSLGGGEETQYF. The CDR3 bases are TGTGCCAGCAGCCTAGGGGGAGGAGAAGAGACCCAGTACTTC. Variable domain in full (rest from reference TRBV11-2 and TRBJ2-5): EAGVAQSPRYKIIEKRQSVAFWCNPISGHATLYWYQQILGQGPKLLIQFQNNGVVDDSQLPKDRFSAERLKGVDSTLKIQPAKLEDSAVYLCASSLGGGEETQYFGPGTRLLVL.

The CDR3 region has the DNA TGTGCCAGCTCCAGGCGACAGAAAGAGAGTGAAAAACTGTTTTTT. Translated, it gives CASSRRQKESEKLFF. V usage is TRBV18 and J usage is TRBJ1-4; the D gene is possibly TRBD1 (5 bases). Germline-derived CDR1 and CDR2 are KGHSH and LQKENI. The CDR3 has 15 amino acids. V gave up 6 bases and J gave up 7 bases, with 18 bases separating them.

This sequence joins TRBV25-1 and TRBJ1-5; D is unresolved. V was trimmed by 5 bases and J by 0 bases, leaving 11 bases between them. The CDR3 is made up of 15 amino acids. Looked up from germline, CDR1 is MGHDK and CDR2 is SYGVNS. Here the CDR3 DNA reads TGTGCCAGCAGTCAAGACGCGGATAGCAATCAGCCCCAGCATTTT. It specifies CASSQDADSNQPQHF.

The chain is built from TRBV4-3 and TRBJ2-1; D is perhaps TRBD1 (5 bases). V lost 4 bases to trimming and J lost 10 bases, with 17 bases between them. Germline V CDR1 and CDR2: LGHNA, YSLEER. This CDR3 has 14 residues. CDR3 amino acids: CASSRTELRQEQFF. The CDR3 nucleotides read TGCGCCAGCAGCCGAACCGAACTCAGACAGGAGCAGTTCTTC.

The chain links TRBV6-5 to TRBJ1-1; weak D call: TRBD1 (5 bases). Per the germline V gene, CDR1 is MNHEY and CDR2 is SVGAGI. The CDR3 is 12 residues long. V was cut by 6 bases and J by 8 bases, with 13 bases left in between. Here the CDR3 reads CASRPGEGEAFF. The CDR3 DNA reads TGTGCCAGCAGACCCGGGGAGGGGGAAGCTTTCTTT.

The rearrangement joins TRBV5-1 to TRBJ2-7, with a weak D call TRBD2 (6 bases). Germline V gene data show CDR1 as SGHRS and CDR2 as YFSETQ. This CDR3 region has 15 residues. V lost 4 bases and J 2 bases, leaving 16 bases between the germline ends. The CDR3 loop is CASSVVQGGAYEQYF. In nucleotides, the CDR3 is TGCGCCAGCAGCGTAGTCCAGGGAGGAGCCTACGAGCAGTACTTC.

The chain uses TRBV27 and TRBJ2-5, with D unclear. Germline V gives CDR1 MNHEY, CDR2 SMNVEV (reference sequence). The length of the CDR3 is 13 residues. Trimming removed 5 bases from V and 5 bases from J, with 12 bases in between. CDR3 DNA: TGTGCCAGCAGTCTCGGTTTCCGGGAGACCCAGTACTTC. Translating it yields CASSLGFRETQYF.

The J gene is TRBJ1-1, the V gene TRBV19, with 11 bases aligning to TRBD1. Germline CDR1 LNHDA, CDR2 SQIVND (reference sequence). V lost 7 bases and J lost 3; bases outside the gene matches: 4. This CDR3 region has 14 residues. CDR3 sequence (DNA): TGTGCCAGTACCTCGGACAGGGGGCACACTGAAGCTTTCTTT. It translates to CASTSDRGHTEAFF.

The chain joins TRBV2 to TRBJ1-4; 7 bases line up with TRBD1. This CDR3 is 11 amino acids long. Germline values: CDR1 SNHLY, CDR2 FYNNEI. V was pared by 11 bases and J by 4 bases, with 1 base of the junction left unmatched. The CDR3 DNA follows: TGTGCCGGACAGGATAATGAAAAACTGTTTTTT. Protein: CAGQDNEKLFF.

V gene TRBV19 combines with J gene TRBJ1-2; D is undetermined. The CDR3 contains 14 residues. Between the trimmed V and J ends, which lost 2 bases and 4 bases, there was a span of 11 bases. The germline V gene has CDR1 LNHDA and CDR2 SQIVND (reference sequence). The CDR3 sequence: CASSIPGVAYGYTF. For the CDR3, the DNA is TGTGCCAGTAGTATACCCGGGGTGGCCTATGGCTACACCTTC.

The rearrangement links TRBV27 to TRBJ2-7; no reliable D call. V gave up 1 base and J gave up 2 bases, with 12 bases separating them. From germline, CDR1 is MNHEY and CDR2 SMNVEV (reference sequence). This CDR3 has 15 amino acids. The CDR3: CASSLFGLVTYEQYF. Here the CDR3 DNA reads TGTGCCAGCAGTTTATTCGGGTTAGTTACCTACGAGCAGTACTTC.

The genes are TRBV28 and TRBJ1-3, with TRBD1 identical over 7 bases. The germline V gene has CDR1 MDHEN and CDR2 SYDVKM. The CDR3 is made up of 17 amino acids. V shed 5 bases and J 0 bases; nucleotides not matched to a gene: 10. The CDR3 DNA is TGTGCCAGCAGTAAAAGGACAGGTCGTCTCTCTGGAAACACCATATATTTT. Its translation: CASSKRTGRLSGNTIYF.

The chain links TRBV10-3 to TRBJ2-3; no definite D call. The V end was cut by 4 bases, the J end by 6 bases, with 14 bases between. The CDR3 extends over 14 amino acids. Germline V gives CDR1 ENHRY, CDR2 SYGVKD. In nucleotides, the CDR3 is TGTGCCATCAGTGGGGCCATCCTCCCGGATACGCAGTATTTT. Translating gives CAISGAILPDTQYF.

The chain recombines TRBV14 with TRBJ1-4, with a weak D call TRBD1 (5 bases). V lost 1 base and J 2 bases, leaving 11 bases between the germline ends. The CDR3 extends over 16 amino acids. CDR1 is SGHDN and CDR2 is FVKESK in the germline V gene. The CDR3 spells CASSQGRGVTNEKLFF. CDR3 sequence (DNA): TGTGCCAGCAGCCAAGGGAGGGGCGTCACTAATGAAAAACTGTTTTTT. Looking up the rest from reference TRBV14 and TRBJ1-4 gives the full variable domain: EAGVTQFPSHSVIEKGQTVTLRCDPISGHDNLYWYRRVMGKEIKFLLHFVKESKQDESGMPNNRFLAERTGGTYSTLKVQPAELEDSGVYFCASSQGRGVTNEKLFFGSGTQLSVL.

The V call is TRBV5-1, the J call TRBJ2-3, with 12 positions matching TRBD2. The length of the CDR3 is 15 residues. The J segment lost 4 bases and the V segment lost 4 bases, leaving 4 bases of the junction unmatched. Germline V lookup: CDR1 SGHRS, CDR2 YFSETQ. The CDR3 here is CASSDGTSGSDTQYF. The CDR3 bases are TGCGCCAGCAGCGACGGGACTAGCGGGTCAGATACGCAGTATTTT. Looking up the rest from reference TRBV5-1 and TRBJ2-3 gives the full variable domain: KAGVTQTPRYLIKTRGQQVTLSCSPISGHRSVSWYQQTPGQGLQFLFEYFSETQRNKGNFPGRFSGRQFSNSRSEMNVSTLELGDSALYLCASSDGTSGSDTQYFGPGTRLTVL.

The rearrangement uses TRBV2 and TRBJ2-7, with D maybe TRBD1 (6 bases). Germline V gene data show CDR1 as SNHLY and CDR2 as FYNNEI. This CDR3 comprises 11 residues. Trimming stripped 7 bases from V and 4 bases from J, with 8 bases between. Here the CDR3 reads CASIGTYEQYF. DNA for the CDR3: TGTGCCAGCATTGGGACATACGAGCAGTACTTC.

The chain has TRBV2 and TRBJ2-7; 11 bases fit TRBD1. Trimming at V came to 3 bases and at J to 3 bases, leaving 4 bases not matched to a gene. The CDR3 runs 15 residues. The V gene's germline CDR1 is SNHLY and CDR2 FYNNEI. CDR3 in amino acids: CASSEGQGGNYEQYF. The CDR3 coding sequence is TGTGCCAGCAGTGAGGGACAGGGGGGAAACTACGAGCAGTACTTC.

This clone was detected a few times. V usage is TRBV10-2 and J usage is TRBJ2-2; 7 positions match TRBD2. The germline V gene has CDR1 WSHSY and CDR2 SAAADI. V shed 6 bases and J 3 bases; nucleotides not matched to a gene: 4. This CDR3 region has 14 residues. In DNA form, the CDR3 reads TGCGCCAGCAGCGGGGGGTTTTACACCGGGGAGCTGTTTTTT. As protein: CASSGGFYTGELFF.

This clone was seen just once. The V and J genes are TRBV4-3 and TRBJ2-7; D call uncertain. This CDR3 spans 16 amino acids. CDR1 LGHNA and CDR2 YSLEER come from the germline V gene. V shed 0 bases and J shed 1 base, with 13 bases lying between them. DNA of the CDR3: TGCGCCAGCAGCCAAGATAGAGCCCTCCTTTCCTACGAGCAGTACTTC. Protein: CASSQDRALLSYEQYF.

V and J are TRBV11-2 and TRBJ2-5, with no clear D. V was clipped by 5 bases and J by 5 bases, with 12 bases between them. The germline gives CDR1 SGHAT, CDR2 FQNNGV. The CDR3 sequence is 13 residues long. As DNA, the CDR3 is TGTGCCAGCAGCCTCCCGTTGCAGGAGACCCAGTACTTC. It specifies CASSLPLQETQYF. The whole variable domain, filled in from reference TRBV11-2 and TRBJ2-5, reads EAGVAQSPRYKIIEKRQSVAFWCNPISGHATLYWYQQILGQGPKLLIQFQNNGVVDDSQLPKDRFSAERLKGVDSTLKIQPAKLEDSAVYLCASSLPLQETQYFGPGTRLLVL.

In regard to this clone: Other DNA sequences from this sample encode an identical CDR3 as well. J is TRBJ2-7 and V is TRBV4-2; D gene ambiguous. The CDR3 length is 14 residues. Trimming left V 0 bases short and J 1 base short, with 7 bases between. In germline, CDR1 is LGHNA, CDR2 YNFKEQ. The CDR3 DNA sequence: TGTGCCAGCAGCCAAGATCGGTCTTCCTACGAGCAGTACTTC. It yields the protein CASSQDRSSYEQYF.

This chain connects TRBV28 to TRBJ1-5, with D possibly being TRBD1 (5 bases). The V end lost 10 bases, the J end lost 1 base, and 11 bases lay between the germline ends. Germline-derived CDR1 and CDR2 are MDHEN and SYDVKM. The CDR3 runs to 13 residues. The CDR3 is CATQGRSNQPQHF. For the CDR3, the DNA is TGTGCCACCCAGGGAAGGAGCAATCAGCCCCAGCATTTT.

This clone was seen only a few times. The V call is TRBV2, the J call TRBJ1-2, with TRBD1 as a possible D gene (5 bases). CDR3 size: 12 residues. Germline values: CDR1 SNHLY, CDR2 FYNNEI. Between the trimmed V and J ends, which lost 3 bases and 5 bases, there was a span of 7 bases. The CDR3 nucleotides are TGTGCCAGCAGTGAGACAGTGTATGGCTACACCTTC. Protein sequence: CASSETVYGYTF.

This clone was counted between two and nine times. This CDR3 reads CASSLGLATPEV. The DNA of the CDR3 is TGTGCCAGCAGCCTGGGACTAGCGACTCCTGAGGTC. V usage is TRBV11-2 and J usage is TRBJ2-7, with TRBD2 matching 10 bases. Per germline, CDR1 SGHAT and CDR2 FQNNGV. The CDR3 extends over 12 amino acids.

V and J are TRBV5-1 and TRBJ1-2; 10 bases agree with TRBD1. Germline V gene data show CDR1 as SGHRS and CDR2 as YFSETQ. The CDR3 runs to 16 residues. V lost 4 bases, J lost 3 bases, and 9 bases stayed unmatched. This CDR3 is CASSPLTGQGHYGYTF. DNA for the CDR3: TGCGCCAGCAGCCCCCTAACGGGACAGGGGCACTATGGCTACACCTTC.

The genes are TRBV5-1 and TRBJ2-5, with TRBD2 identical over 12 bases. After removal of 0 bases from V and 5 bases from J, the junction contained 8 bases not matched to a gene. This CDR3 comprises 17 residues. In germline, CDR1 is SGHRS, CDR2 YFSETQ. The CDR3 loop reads CASSLAVQTSGGETQYF. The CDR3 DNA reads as TGCGCCAGCAGCTTGGCGGTGCAGACTAGCGGGGGCGAGACCCAGTACTTC.